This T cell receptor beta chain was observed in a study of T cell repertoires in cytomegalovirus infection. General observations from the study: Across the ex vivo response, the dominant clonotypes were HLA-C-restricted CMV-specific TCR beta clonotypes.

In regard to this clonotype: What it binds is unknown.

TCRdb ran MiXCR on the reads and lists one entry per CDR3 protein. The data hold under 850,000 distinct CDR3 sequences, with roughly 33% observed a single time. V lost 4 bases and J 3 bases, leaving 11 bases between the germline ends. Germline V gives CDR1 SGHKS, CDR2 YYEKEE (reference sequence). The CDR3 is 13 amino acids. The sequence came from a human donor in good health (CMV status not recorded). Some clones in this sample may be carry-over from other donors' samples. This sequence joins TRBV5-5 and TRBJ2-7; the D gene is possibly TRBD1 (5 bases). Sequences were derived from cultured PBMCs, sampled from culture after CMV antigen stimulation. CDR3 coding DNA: TGTGCCAGCAGCATTGACAGCCACTACGAGCAGTACTTC. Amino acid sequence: CASSIDSHYEQYF.